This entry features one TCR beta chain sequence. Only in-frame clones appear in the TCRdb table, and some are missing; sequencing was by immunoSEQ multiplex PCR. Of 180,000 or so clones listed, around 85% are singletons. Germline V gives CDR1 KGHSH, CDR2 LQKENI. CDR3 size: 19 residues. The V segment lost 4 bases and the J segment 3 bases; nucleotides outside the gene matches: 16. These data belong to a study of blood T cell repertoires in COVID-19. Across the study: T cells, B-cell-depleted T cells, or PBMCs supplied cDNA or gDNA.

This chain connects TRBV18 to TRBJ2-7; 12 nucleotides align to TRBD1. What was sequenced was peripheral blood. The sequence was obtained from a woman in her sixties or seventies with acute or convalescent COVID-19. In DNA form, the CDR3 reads TGTGCCAGCTCACGAACCGGGACAGGGGGCGCGGTGGGAGGCTACGAGCAGTACTTC. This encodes CASSRTGTGGAVGGYEQYF.